This is a list of T cell receptor beta chains from one sample in a study of cytomegalovirus exposure and HLA in healthy donors. Sequenced by immunoSEQ multiplex PCR; TCRdb stores in-frame clones only, minus some. The sample records 100,000 to 140,000 clones, roughly 87% being singletons. What was sequenced was PBMCs. These receptors were obtained from a man younger than 45 in good health and CMV-seropositive. Each CDR3 is given with its conserved first and last residue. D genes are given only for firm matches. Size is omitted from some rows. Given values are once, few, many or a class for expanded clones.

J,D,length,size,V,CDR3,DNA
TRBJ2-1,.,13,few,TRBV5-6,CASSLVSVHEQFF,TGTGCCAGCAGCTTGGTGTCAGTACATGAGCAGTTCTTC
TRBJ1-5,.,16,.,TRBV6-1,CASSEASGASNQPQHF,TGTGCCAGCAGTGAAGCCTCAGGGGCTAGCAATCAGCCCCAGCATTTT
TRBJ1-6,TRBD1,15,.,TRBV7-9,CASTLQGAVNSPLHF,TGTGCCAGCACCCTCCAGGGGGCGGTTAATTCACCCCTCCACTTT
TRBJ2-2,TRBD2,14,.,TRBV2,CANRRLASTGELFF,TGTGCCAACCGAAGACTAGCCTCCACCGGGGAGCTGTTTTTT
TRBJ2-3,.,15,.,TRBV7-2,CASSLQGVGTDTQYF,TGTGCCAGCAGCCTACAGGGAGTTGGCACAGATACGCAGTATTTT
TRBJ2-2,.,15,once,TRBV6-4,CASSATATNTGELFF,TGTGCCAGCAGCGCGACAGCGACGAACACCGGGGAGCTGTTTTTT
TRBJ1-3,.,16,.,TRBV9,CASSVRGGSSGNTIYF,TGTGCCAGCAGCGTGAGAGGTGGGTCTTCTGGAAACACCATATATTTT
TRBJ1-2,.,16,.,TRBV5-8,CASSRAGLNYNYGYTF,TGTGCCAGCAGCAGAGCCGGACTTAATTATAACTATGGCTACACCTTC
TRBJ1-1,.,13,.,TRBV5-1,CASSLFVNTEAFF,TGCGCCAGCAGCTTGTTCGTGAACACTGAAGCTTTCTTT
TRBJ1-2,TRBD1,14,few,TRBV5-4,CASSPPGQTYGYTF,TGTGCCAGCAGCCCCCCGGGACAGACCTATGGCTACACCTTC
TRBJ1-1,.,11,.,TRBV10-3,CATVRGTEAFF,TGTGCCACCGTGCGGGGCACTGAAGCTTTCTTT
TRBJ2-7,TRBD2,16,.,TRBV7-9,CASSFRGGASSYEQYF,TGTGCCAGCAGCTTTAGGGGAGGGGCGTCCTCCTACGAGCAGTACTTC
TRBJ2-7,TRBD1,15,.,TRBV27,CASSLGTGGPYEQYF,TGTGCCAGCAGTTTGGGGACAGGGGGACCCTACGAGCAGTACTTC
TRBJ2-3,.,13,once,TRBV10-1,CASRKGGTDTQYF,TGCGCCAGCAGAAAAGGGGGAACGGATACGCAGTATTTT
TRBJ1-1,.,13,.,TRBV7-9,CASSRGLNTEAFF,TGTGCCAGCAGCAGGGGCTTGAACACTGAAGCTTTCTTT
TRBJ1-2,.,14,few,TRBV6-6,CASSYSKGMDGYTF,TGTGCCAGCAGTTACTCAAAGGGGATGGATGGCTACACCTTC
TRBJ1-1,.,14,.,TRBV7-9,CSSSLHDIRTEAFF,TGTTCCAGCAGCTTACACGACATTCGGACTGAAGCTTTCTTT
TRBJ2-7,TRBD1,14,.,TRBV11-2,CASSSMTGSYEQYF,TGTGCCAGCAGCTCCATGACAGGGTCCTACGAGCAGTACTTC
TRBJ1-1,.,13,.,TRBV6-5,CASRPDRNTEAFF,TGTGCCAGCAGGCCGGACAGGAACACTGAAGCTTTCTTT
TRBJ1-1,.,17,.,TRBV25-1,CASSELGGGTQGTEAFF,TGTGCCAGCAGTGAATTGGGAGGGGGTACCCAAGGCACTGAAGCTTTCTTT
TRBJ2-3,TRBD1,17,.,TRBV4-1,CASSSYSGTGGEDTQYF,TGCGCCAGCAGCTCATATTCCGGGACAGGGGGCGAAGATACGCAGTATTTT
TRBJ1-1,.,14,.,TRBV6-1,CASRFGQLNTEAFF,TGTGCCAGCAGGTTTGGACAGCTGAACACTGAAGCTTTCTTT
TRBJ1-1,.,13,once,TRBV6-5,CASSYTMNTEAFF,TGTGCCAGCAGTTACACAATGAACACTGAAGCTTTCTTT
TRBJ2-5,TRBD1,17,.,TRBV6-4,CAAGRSCEGARQETQYF,TGTGCCGCCGGAAGAAGTTGCGAGGGGGCCCGTCAAGAGACCCAGTACTTC
TRBJ1-1,TRBD1,14,.,TRBV5-1,CASSRGQGLTEAFF,TGCGCCAGCAGCCGTGGACAGGGATTAACTGAAGCTTTCTTT
TRBJ1-5,TRBD1,14,.,TRBV28,CASTPGQGYQPQHF,TGTGCCAGCACTCCGGGACAGGGGTACCAGCCCCAGCATTTT
TRBJ1-3,.,16,.,TRBV5-1,CASSLENLGGANTIYF,TGCGCCAGCAGCTTGGAGAACCTCGGAGGGGCGAACACCATATATTTT
TRBJ1-5,.,15,once,TRBV6-4,CASSEQGHPGGPQHF,TGTGCCAGCAGCGAGCAGGGGCACCCTGGAGGGCCCCAGCATTTT
TRBJ1-1,.,16,.,TRBV5-1,CASSFSRVSRNTEAFF,TGCGCCAGCAGCTTCTCCAGGGTCAGTCGGAACACTGAAGCTTTCTTT
TRBJ2-3,.,14,.,TRBV11-2,CASSLGDNTDTQYF,TGTGCCAGCAGCTTAGGGGACAACACAGATACGCAGTATTTT
TRBJ2-1,TRBD2,16,.,TRBV14,CASSQRAGGSHNEQFF,TGTGCCAGCAGCCAGAGGGCGGGGGGGTCTCACAATGAGCAGTTCTTC
TRBJ1-1,.,11,.,TRBV2,CATQGNTEAFF,TGTGCCACACAGGGGAACACTGAAGCTTTCTTT
TRBJ2-7,TRBD2,11,.,TRBV30,CAWTSGGCQYF,TGTGCCTGGACTAGCGGGGGGTGTCAGTACTTC
TRBJ1-1,TRBD1,15,few,TRBV5-6,CASSLGGQGYTEAFF,TGTGCCAGCAGCTTGGGGGGACAGGGGTACACTGAAGCTTTCTTT
TRBJ2-7,.,14,.,TRBV10-2,CASSEFGRSYEQYF,TGCGCCAGCAGTGAGTTTGGCAGATCCTACGAGCAGTACTTC
TRBJ2-4,.,15,.,TRBV6-4,CASSLGEGGKNIQYF,TGTGCCAGTTCCCTGGGAGAGGGAGGCAAAAACATTCAGTACTTC
TRBJ1-5,.,15,.,TRBV6-1,CASSANRNSNQPQHF,TGTGCCAGCAGTGCTAACAGGAATAGCAATCAGCCCCAGCATTTT